This is a list of T cell receptor beta chains from one sample in a study of blood T cell repertoires in COVID-19. Method: immunoSEQ multiplex PCR; TCRdb's copy keeps in-frame clones and lacks some. The sample holds 200,000 to 250,000 clones, roughly 76% seen once. Sequencing was carried out using peripheral blood. Source of these receptors: a woman older than 75 with COVID-19, enrolled during active disease. Each CDR3 is given with its conserved first and last residue. A D gene is named only where the DNA matches it firmly. Clone size, where shown, is once, few, many, or a class for clones that have expanded.

V: TRBV2; D: NA; size: NA; J: TRBJ1-1; DNA: TGTGCCAGCAGTGAGAGCGGGAACACTGAAGCTTTCTTT; CDR3: CASSESGNTEAFF
V: TRBV30; D: TRBD1; size: few; J: TRBJ2-6; DNA: TGTGCCTGGTACCGGGACAGGGGGCGATCTGGGGCCAACGTCCTGACTTTC; CDR3: CAWYRDRGRSGANVLTF
V: TRBV6-5; D: NA; size: few; J: TRBJ1-1; DNA: TGTGCCAGCAGTTCTAGCACTGAAGCTTTCTTT; CDR3: CASSSSTEAFF
V: TRBV10-1; D: TRBD1; size: once; J: TRBJ1-1; DNA: TGCGCCACGAGACAGGGACAGAACACTGAAGCTTTCTTT; CDR3: CATRQGQNTEAFF
V: TRBV25-1; D: NA; size: NA; J: TRBJ1-6; DNA: TGTGCCAGCAGGGGGGGACTAATGTTTAATTCACCCCTCCACTTT; CDR3: CASRGGLMFNSPLHF
V: TRBV19; D: NA; size: NA; J: TRBJ2-1; DNA: TGTGCCAGTAGTATAGATCGCCCGGGTGAGCAGTTCTTC; CDR3: CASSIDRPGEQFF
V: TRBV10-1; D: NA; size: NA; J: TRBJ1-1; DNA: TGCGCCAGCAGTGAACAGGACCTGGGGAAGGGTGAAGCTTTCTTT; CDR3: CASSEQDLGKGEAFF
V: TRBV3-1/TRBV3-2; D: NA; size: NA; J: TRBJ1-2; DNA: TGTGCCAGCAGCCAAGTTGGGGCGGCTAACTATGGCTACACCTTC; CDR3: CASSQVGAANYGYTF
V: TRBV4-1; D: NA; size: few; J: TRBJ2-7; DNA: TGCGCCAGCAGCCTTAGGGGGTCCTACGAGCAGTACTTC; CDR3: CASSLRGSYEQYF
V: TRBV27; D: TRBD1; size: NA; J: TRBJ1-4; DNA: TGTGCCAGCAGTTTAAACAGGGGAAGTCGAAATGAAAAACTGTTTTTT; CDR3: CASSLNRGSRNEKLFF
V: TRBV3-1/TRBV3-2; D: NA; size: NA; J: TRBJ2-2; DNA: TGTGCCAGCAGCCAACGAGCCTACACCGGGGAGCTGTTTTTT; CDR3: CASSQRAYTGELFF
V: TRBV5-1; D: TRBD1; size: NA; J: TRBJ1-2; DNA: TGCGCCAGCAGCCCGGGGACAGGGGAATTCTATGGCTACACCTTC; CDR3: CASSPGTGEFYGYTF
V: TRBV5-1; D: NA; size: NA; J: TRBJ1-2; DNA: TGCGCCAGCAGCATTTATACAGGGACGGACGGCTACACCTTC; CDR3: CASSIYTGTDGYTF
V: TRBV29-1; D: NA; size: NA; J: TRBJ2-3; DNA: TGCAGCGTTGTCAGGGGCGTCGGAGATACGCAGTATTTT; CDR3: CSVVRGVGDTQYF
V: TRBV9; D: TRBD1; size: NA; J: TRBJ2-3; DNA: TGTGCCAGCAGCGTACAGGGGGCAGGCGCAGATACGCAGTATTTT; CDR3: CASSVQGAGADTQYF
V: TRBV5-4; D: NA; size: NA; J: TRBJ1-1; DNA: TGTGCCAGCAGCTTGGGGGCAGGTCAGAACACTGAAGCTTTCTTT; CDR3: CASSLGAGQNTEAFF
V: TRBV11-3; D: NA; size: NA; J: TRBJ2-1; DNA: TGTGCCAGCAGTGGCTCCTCCTACAATGAGCAGTTCTTC; CDR3: CASSGSSYNEQFF